This note documents a single T cell receptor (beta chain) sequence. Its antigen is not identified. Researchers took RNA transcripts and amplified the TCR beta CDR3 regions from them. Carried out on the TCR CDR3, a first-round RT-PCR used the HTBI primer set. TCRdb re-analysed the multiplex PCR reads in MiXCR, keeping a single row per CDR3 protein. The table lists about 760,000 distinct CDR3 sequences, over 35% of them singletons. The germline V gene has CDR1 LNHDA and CDR2 SQIVND (reference sequence). V shed 5 bases and J shed 6 bases, with 10 bases lying between them. This CDR3 is 12 amino acids long. These data are taken from a study of T cells in Graves' hyperthyroidism and ophthalmopathy. Study as a whole: Any treatment followed the collection of peripheral blood at initial diagnosis. Study observations and caveats: The majority of expanded thyroid clonotypes above 0.001 also appeared in blood.

Stable hyperthyroidism: no ophthalmopathy progression over 18 months of follow-up. Patients aged 18 to 65 had newly diagnosed hyperthyroidism lasting under 2 months. Sequencing input: blood. The chain combines TRBV19 with TRBJ1-1, with no clear D. This TCR was recovered from a woman between 40 and 50 years old with Graves' hyperthyroidism. CDR3 protein: CASSDNDPEAFF. CDR3 nucleotide sequence: TGTGCCAGTAGTGACAACGACCCTGAAGCTTTCTTT.